A single sample gave rise to the 18 T cell receptor beta chains below, sequenced in a study of blood T cell repertoires in COVID-19. Clones were read by immunoSEQ multiplex PCR, and TCRdb kept only the in-frame ones, dropping some. Of over 75,000 clones listed, 70% to 90% are singletons. The source material was peripheral blood. Receptor source: a human donor in a cohort sampled during active COVID-19.

This clone was counted once. The V gene is TRBV5-1, the J gene TRBJ2-7, with D tentatively TRBD1 (6 bases). The CDR3 sequence is 16 residues long. Germline-derived CDR1 and CDR2 are SGHRS and YFSETQ. With 0 bases removed from V and 4 bases from J, the gap between germline ends came to 17 bases. In DNA, the CDR3 is TGCGCCAGCAGCTTGGGACCAATCGGGACAATATACGAGCAGTACTTC. Translated, it gives CASSLGPIGTIYEQYF.

The gene calls are TRBV6-5 and TRBJ1-2, with D perhaps TRBD1 (6 bases). The germline V gene has CDR1 MNHEY and CDR2 SVGAGI. V lost 5 bases and J 6 bases, leaving 16 bases between the germline ends. This CDR3 comprises 14 residues. CDR3 sequence reads: CASSREQGIHGYTF. The CDR3 DNA is TGTGCCAGCAGTAGAGAACAGGGTATCCATGGCTACACCTTC.

The chain carries TRBV5-1 and TRBJ2-3, with 7 bases identical to TRBD2. With 5 bases clipped from V and 5 bases from J, the junction kept 11 bases outside the gene matches. CDR1 is SGHRS, CDR2 YFSETQ, per germline. The CDR3 loop spans 15 amino acids. The CDR3 DNA reads TGCGCCAGCAGAGTAGTGGGCGGGAGTCAAGATACGCAGTATTTT. Residues: CASRVVGGSQDTQYF.

This clone was counted a single time. The rearrangement joins TRBV28 to TRBJ1-1; TRBD1 is a possible D gene (5 bases). Germline V gene sequence: CDR1 MDHEN, CDR2 SYDVKM. The length of the CDR3 is 12 residues. V was cut by 6 bases and J by 8 bases, with 13 bases left in between. Here the CDR3 DNA reads TGTGCCAGCAGCCCTGGACAAAGGGAAGCTTTCTTT. It codes for CASSPGQREAFF.

The chain has TRBV9 and TRBJ1-3; 8 positions match TRBD1. The V gene end was trimmed by 3 bases and the J gene end by 4 bases; junction bases not matched to a gene: 6. The germline gives CDR1 SGDLS, CDR2 YYNGEE. The CDR3 runs to 15 residues. For the CDR3, the DNA is TGTGCCAGCAGCGCCCAGACAGGGGTCGGAAACACCATATATTTT. Translation: CASSAQTGVGNTIYF.

V usage is TRBV12-3 or TRBV12-4 and J usage is TRBJ1-1; tentative D call: TRBD1 (5 bases). The ends were cut back, 8 bases at V and 5 bases at J, with 15 bases in the middle. CDR3 size: 13 residues. The CDR3 sequence: CASRNMGGTEAFF. The DNA of the CDR3 is TGTGCCAGCCGGAACATGGGGGGGACTGAAGCTTTCTTT.

The genes are TRBV2 and TRBJ1-1, with TRBD1 as a possible D gene (6 bases). V was cut by 6 bases and J by 8 bases, with 13 bases left in between. Germline V CDR1 and CDR2: SNHLY, FYNNEI. This CDR3 has 12 residues. The CDR3, as DNA: TGTGCCAGCAGGGTGGGGGCTGAAGAAGCTTTCTTT. Translating it yields CASRVGAEEAFF.

Here the CDR3 reads CAIGGPGQGANGYTF. CDR3 nucleotides: TGTGCCATCGGGGGCCCGGGACAGGGGGCGAATGGCTACACCTTC. The gene calls are TRBV10-3 and TRBJ1-2; TRBD1 matches at 12 bases. Germline assignment: CDR1 ENHRY and CDR2 SYGVKD. V lost 8 bases, J lost 6 bases, and 10 bases stayed unmatched. The CDR3 spans 15 residues.

The table lists this clone with a few counts. This rearrangement joins TRBV6-6 to TRBJ1-5, with D tentatively TRBD1 (6 bases). Between the trimmed V and J ends, which lost 8 bases and 6 bases, there was a span of 8 bases. This CDR3 comprises 11 residues. CDR1 is MNHNY and CDR2 is SVGAGI in the germline V gene (reference sequence). CDR3: CASQGGQPQHF. CDR3 DNA: TGTGCCAGCCAAGGGGGTCAGCCCCAGCATTTT.

The chain carries TRBV19 and TRBJ2-7, with 10 positions matching TRBD1. Germline loops: CDR1 LNHDA, CDR2 SQIVND (reference sequence). Trimming cost V 5 bases and J 4 bases; bases outside gene matches: 5. CDR3 length: 14 amino acids. The CDR3 is CASSPRTGGYEQYF. The CDR3 region has the DNA TGTGCCAGTAGTCCTCGGACAGGGGGATACGAGCAGTACTTC.

The chain recombines TRBV7-2 with TRBJ2-1; tentative D call: TRBD2 (6 bases). Germline V CDR1 and CDR2: SGHTA, FQGNSA. This CDR3 contains 18 residues. V was trimmed by 2 bases and J by 12 bases, leaving 29 bases between them. In nucleotides, the CDR3 is TGTGCCAGCAGCTTAAGTAAACATTCGGGAGTTTCGGGTTTAGGGCAGTTCTTC. Amino acid sequence: CASSLSKHSGVSGLGQFF.

J is TRBJ2-7 and V is TRBV20-1; D unresolved. Germline CDR1 DFQATT, CDR2 SNEGSKA (reference sequence). With 3 bases removed from V and 6 bases from J, the gap between germline ends came to 9 bases. This CDR3 comprises 11 residues. The CDR3 loop reads CSASHVPEQYF. The DNA for the CDR3 is TGCAGTGCTAGTCATGTTCCCGAGCAGTACTTC.

This sequence joins TRBV11-2 and TRBJ1-5; the D is unclear. V lost 2 bases and J 5 bases, leaving 7 bases between the germline ends. From germline, CDR1 is SGHAT and CDR2 FQNNGV. The CDR3 spans 13 residues. The CDR3 loop reads CASSLSRDQPQHF. The CDR3 region has the DNA TGTGCCAGCAGCTTATCCCGTGATCAGCCCCAGCATTTT.

V and J are TRBV30 and TRBJ2-7; TRBD2 matches 8 bases. The CDR3 loop spans 13 amino acids. Losses at the gene ends were 3 bases for V and 2 bases for J; bases not matched to a gene: 3. Germline values: CDR1 GTSNPN, CDR2 SVGIG (reference sequence). The chain's CDR3 is CAWSGGVTYEQYF. CDR3 DNA: TGTGCCTGGAGCGGGGGGGTTACCTACGAGCAGTACTTC.

The rearrangement uses TRBV19 and TRBJ2-1, with 9 nucleotides matching TRBD1. The CDR3 extends over 15 amino acids. Germline V gives CDR1 LNHDA, CDR2 SQIVND (reference sequence). Trimming at V came to 3 bases and at J to 2 bases, leaving 2 bases not matched to a gene. The CDR3 DNA reads as TGTGCCAGTAGTATTGGGACAGGGACCTACAATGAGCAGTTCTTC. Protein product: CASSIGTGTYNEQFF.

The chain's CDR3 is CASSWTPGLAGNNEQFF. CDR3 in DNA: TGTGCCAGCAGCTGGACTCCGGGACTAGCGGGAAACAATGAGCAGTTCTTC. V is TRBV7-6 and J is TRBJ2-1, with 13 nucleotides matching TRBD2. V lost 4 bases to trimming and J lost 5 bases; unmatched junction nucleotides: 8. This CDR3 has 17 residues. Germline V gene data show CDR1 as SGHVS and CDR2 as FNYEAQ.

The chain joins TRBV28 to TRBJ2-7; TRBD1 agrees at 10 bases. The CDR3 runs to 18 residues. J gave up 2 bases and V 8 bases, and 18 bases lay outside the gene matches. Per germline, CDR1 MDHEN and CDR2 SYDVKM. The CDR3 DNA reads as TGTGCCAGCCCACCCCCTAATGGGAGGACAGGGGGTCCCTACGAGCAGTACTTC. Protein product: CASPPPNGRTGGPYEQYF.

The chain is built from TRBV7-6 and TRBJ1-1, with D possibly being TRBD1 (6 bases). This CDR3 spans 15 amino acids. Germline V gene lookup returns CDR1 SGHVS and CDR2 FNYEAQ. V lost 5 bases and J 1 base, leaving 14 bases between the germline ends. This chain's CDR3 is CASSVRGQPNTEAFF. The CDR3 DNA reads TGTGCCAGCAGCGTCAGGGGACAACCGAACACTGAAGCTTTCTTT.